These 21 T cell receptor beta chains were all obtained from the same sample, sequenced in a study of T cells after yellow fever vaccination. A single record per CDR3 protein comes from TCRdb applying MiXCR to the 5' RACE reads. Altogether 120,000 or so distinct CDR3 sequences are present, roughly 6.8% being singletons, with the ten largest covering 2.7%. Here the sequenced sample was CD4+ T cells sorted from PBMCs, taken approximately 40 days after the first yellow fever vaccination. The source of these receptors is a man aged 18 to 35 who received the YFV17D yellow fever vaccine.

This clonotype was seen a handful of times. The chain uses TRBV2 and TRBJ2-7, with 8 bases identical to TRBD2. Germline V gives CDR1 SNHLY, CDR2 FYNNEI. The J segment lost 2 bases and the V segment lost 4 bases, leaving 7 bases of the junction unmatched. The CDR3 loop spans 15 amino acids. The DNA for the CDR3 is TGTGCCAGCAGTGGATCCCGAGCGGGGGCCTACGAGCAGTACTTC. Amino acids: CASSGSRAGAYEQYF.

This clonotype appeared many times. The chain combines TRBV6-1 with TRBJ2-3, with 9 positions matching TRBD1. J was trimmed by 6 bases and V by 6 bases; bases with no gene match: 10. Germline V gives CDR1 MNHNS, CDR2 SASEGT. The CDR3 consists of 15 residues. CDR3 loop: CASRANRDREDTQYF. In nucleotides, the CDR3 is TGTGCCAGCAGGGCCAACCGGGACAGGGAGGATACGCAGTATTTT.

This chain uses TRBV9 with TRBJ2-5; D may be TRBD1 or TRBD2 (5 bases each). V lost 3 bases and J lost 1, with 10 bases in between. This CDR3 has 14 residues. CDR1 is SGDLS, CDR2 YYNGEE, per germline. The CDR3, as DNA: TGTGCCAGCAGCGCTTCCGGGGCCCAAGAGACCCAGTACTTC. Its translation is CASSASGAQETQYF. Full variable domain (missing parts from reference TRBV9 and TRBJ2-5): DSGVTQTPKHLITATGQRVTLRCSPRSGDLSVYWYQQSLDQGLQFLIQYYNGEERAKGNILERFSAQQFPDLHSELNLSSLELGDSALYFCASSASGAQETQYFGPGTRLLVL.

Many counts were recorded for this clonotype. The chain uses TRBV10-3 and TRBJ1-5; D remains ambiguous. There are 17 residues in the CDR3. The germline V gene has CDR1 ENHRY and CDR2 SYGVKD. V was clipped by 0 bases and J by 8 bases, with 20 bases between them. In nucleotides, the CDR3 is TGTGCCATCAGTGAGTCTGTAGAAGTTTACGGACGGAAGCCCCAGCATTTT. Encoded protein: CAISESVEVYGRKPQHF.

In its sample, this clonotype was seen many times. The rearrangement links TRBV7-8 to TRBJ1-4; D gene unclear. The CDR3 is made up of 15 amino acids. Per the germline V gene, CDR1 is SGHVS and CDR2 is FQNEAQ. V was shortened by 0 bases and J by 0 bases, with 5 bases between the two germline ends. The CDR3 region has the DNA TGTGCCAGCAGCTTAGCGTGGTCAACTAATGAAAAACTGTTTTTT. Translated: CASSLAWSTNEKLFF.

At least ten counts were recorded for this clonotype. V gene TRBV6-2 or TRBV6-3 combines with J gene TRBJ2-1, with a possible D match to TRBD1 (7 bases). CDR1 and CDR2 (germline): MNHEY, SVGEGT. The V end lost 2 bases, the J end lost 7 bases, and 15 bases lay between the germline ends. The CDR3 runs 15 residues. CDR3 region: CASSYPGQTRNEQFF. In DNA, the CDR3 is TGTGCCAGCAGTTACCCGGGACAGACTAGGAATGAGCAGTTCTTC.

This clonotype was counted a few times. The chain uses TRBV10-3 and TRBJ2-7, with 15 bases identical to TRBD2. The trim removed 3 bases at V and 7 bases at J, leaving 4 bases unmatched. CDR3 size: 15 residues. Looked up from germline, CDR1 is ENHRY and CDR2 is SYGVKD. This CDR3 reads CAISDPGLAGGEQYF. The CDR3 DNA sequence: TGTGCCATCAGTGACCCGGGACTAGCGGGGGGTGAGCAGTACTTC.

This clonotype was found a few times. The CDR3 here is CASTMNWSNTQYF. The CDR3 coding sequence is TGTGCCAGCACCATGAATTGGAGTAATACGCAGTATTTT. V usage is TRBV2 and J usage is TRBJ2-3; no reliable D call. V lost 7 bases and J 7 bases, leaving 15 bases between the germline ends. This CDR3 is 13 amino acids long. Germline V gene data show CDR1 as SNHLY and CDR2 as FYNNEI.

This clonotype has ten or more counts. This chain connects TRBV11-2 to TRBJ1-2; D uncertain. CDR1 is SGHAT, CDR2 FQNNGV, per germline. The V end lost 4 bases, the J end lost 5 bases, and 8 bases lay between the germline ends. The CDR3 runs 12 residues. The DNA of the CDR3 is TGTGCCAGCAGCTCAGAGGGATATGGCTACACCTTC. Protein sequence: CASSSEGYGYTF.

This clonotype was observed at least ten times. As DNA, the CDR3 is TGTGCCAGCAGCTTGGCTAGGGAGCAGTTCTTC. It is translated as CASSLAREQFF. This chain uses TRBV5-4 with TRBJ2-1; D is unclear. V gave up 0 bases and J gave up 10 bases, with 5 bases separating them. The CDR3 contains 11 residues. CDR1 is SGHNT and CDR2 is YYREEE in the germline V gene (reference sequence).

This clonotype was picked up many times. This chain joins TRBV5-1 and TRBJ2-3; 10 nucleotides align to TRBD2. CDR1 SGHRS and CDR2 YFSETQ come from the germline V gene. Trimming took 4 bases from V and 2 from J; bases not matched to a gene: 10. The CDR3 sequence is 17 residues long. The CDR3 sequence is CASSLGPSGGDTDTQYF. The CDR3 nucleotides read TGCGCCAGCAGCCTGGGGCCTAGCGGGGGTGACACAGATACGCAGTATTTT.

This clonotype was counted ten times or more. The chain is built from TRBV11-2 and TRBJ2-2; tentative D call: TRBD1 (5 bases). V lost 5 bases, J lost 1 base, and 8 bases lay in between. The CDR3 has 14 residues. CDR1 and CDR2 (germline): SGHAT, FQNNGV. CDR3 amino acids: CASSPQGNTGELFF. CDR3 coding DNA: TGTGCCAGCAGCCCCCAGGGGAACACCGGGGAGCTGTTTTTT.

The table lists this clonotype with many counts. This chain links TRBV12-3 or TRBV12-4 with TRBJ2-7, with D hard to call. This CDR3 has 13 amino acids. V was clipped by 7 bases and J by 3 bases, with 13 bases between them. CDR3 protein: CASISSYGYEQYV. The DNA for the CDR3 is TGTGCCAGCATTTCTTCGTACGGCTACGAGCAGTACGTC.

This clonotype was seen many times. The CDR3 sequence: CSAAGTGGGEAFF. In DNA, the CDR3 is TGCAGTGCTGCCGGGACAGGGGGCGGTGAAGCTTTCTTT. The chain employs TRBV20-1 and TRBJ1-1; 12 bases map to TRBD1. V lost 5 bases to trimming and J lost 7 bases; unmatched junction nucleotides: 5. Germline CDR1 and CDR2: DFQATT and SNEGSKA (reference sequence). CDR3 length: 13 amino acids.

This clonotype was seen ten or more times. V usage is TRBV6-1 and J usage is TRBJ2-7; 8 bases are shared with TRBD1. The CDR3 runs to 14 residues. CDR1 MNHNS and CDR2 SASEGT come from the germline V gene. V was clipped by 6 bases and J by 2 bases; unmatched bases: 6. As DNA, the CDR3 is TGTGCCAGCAGCCCGGACAGGGCAGCCTACGAGCAGTACGTC. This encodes CASSPDRAAYEQYV.

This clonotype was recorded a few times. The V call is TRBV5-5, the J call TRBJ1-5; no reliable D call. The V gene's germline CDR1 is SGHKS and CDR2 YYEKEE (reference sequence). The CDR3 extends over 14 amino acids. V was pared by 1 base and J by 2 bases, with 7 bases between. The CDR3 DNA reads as TGTGCCAGCAGCTTGTTTTCGGGCAATCAGCCCCAGCATTTT. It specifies CASSLFSGNQPQHF.

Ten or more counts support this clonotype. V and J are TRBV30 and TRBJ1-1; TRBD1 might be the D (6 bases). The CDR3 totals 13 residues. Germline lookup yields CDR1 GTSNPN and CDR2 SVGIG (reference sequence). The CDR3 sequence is CALRTEVNTEAFF. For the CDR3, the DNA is TGTGCGTTGAGGACAGAAGTGAACACTGAAGCTTTCTTT.

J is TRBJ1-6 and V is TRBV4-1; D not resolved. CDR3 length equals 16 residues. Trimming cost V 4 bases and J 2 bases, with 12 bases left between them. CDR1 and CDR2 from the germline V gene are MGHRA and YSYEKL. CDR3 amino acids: CASSRFWRTYNSPLHF. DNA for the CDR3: TGCGCCAGCAGCCGATTCTGGAGGACCTATAATTCACCCCTCCACTTT.

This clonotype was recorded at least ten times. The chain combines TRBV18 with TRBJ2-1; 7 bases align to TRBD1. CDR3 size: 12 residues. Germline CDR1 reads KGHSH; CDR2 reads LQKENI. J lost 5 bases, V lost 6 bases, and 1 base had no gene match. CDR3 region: CASSDRDNEQFF. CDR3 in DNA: TGTGCCAGCTCTGACAGGGACAATGAGCAGTTCTTC.

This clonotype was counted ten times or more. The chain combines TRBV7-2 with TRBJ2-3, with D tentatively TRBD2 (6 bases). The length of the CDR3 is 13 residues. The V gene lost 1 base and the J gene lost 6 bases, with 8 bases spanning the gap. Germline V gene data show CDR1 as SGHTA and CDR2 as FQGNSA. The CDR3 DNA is TGTGCCAGCAGCTTAGTTCGGGAGGATACGCAGTATTTT. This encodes CASSLVREDTQYF.

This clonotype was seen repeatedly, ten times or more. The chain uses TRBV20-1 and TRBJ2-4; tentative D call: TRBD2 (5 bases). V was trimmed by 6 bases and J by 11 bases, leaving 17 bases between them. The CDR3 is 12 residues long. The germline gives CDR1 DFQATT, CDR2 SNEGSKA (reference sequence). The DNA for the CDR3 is TGCAGTGCCTCCCGGGAACGGGCATTTCAGTACTTC. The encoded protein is CSASRERAFQYF.